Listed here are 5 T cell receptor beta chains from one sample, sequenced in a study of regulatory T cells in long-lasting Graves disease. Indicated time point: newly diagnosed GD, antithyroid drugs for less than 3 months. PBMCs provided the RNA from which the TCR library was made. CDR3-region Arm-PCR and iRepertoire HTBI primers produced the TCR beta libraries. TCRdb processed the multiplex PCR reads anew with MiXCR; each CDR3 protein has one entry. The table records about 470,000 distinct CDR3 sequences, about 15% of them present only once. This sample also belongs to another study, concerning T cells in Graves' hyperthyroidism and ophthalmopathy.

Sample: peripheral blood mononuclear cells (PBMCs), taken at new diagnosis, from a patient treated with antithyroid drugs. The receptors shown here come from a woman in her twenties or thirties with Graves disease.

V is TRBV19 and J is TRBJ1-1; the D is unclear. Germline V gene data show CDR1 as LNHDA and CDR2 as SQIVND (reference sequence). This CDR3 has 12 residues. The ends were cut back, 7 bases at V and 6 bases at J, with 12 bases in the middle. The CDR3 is CASTAGKAEAFF. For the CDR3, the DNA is TGTGCCAGTACAGCCGGCAAGGCTGAAGCTTTCTTT.

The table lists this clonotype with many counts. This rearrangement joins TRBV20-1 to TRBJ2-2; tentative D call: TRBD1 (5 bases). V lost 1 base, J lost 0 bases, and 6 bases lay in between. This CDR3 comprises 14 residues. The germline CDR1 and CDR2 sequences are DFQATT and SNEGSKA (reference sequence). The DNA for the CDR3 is TGCAGTGCTAGAGGGACATCGAACACCGGGGAGCTGTTTTTT. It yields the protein CSARGTSNTGELFF.

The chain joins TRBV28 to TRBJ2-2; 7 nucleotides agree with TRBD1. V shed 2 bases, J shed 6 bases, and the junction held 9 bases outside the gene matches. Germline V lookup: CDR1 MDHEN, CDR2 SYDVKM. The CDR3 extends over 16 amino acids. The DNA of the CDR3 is TGTGCCAGCAGTTTACCTGGACAGGAGAAATCCGGGGAGCTGTTTTTT. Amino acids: CASSLPGQEKSGELFF.

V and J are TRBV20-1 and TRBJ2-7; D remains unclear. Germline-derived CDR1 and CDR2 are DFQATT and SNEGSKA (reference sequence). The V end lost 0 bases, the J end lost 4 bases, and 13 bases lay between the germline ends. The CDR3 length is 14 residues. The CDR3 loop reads CSARDGRFSYEQYF. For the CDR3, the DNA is TGCAGTGCTAGAGATGGCAGGTTTAGTTACGAGCAGTACTTC.

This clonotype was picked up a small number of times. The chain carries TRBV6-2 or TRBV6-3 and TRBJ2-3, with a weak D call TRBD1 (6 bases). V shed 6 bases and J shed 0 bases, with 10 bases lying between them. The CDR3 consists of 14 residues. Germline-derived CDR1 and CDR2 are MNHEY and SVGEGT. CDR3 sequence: CASRYRASTDTQYF. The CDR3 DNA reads TGTGCCAGCAGATACAGGGCTAGCACAGATACGCAGTATTTT.